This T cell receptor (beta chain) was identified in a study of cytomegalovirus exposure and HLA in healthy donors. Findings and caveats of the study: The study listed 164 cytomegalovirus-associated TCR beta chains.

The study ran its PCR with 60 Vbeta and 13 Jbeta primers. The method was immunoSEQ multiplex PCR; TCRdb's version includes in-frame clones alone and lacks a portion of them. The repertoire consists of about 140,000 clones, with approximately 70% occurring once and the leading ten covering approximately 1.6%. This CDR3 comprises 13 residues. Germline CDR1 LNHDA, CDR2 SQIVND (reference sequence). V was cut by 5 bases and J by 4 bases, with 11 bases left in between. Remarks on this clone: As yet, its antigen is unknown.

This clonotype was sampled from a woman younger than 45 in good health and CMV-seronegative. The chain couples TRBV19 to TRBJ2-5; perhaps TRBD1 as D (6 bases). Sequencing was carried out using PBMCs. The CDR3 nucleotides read TGTGCCAGTAGTGTACAGGGTGGAGAGACCCAGTACTTC. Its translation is CASSVQGGETQYF.